This passage covers 12 T cell receptor beta chains from one sample sequenced in a study of shared T cell receptors in the human thymus. The repertoire was sequenced with immunoSEQ multiplex PCR; TCRdb's copy has only in-frame clones and lacks some. The sample records 700,000 to 750,000 clones, approximately 85% being singletons. These data were also filed under a second study, of human thymus T cells.

Sequences were obtained from thymocytes. These receptors were collected from a girl under three years old with a congenital heart defect.

This sequence joins TRBV5-8 and TRBJ1-2; TRBD1 aligns across 7 bases. CDR1 and CDR2 (germline): SGHTS, YDEGEE. The CDR3 totals 16 residues. V gave up 4 bases and J gave up 0 bases; unmatched junction bases: 9. DNA of the CDR3: TGTGCCAGCAGCAATGACAGGGTTATTGCTAACTATGGCTACACCTTC. Translating it yields CASSNDRVIANYGYTF.

The chain links TRBV9 to TRBJ2-3; TRBD2 matches 10 bases. The germline CDR1 and CDR2 sequences are SGDLS and YYNGEE. The CDR3 is 15 amino acids. V lost 3 bases to trimming and J lost 0 bases; unmatched junction nucleotides: 1. CDR3 nucleotide sequence: TGTGCCAGCAGCGCTAGCGGGGGTAGCACAGATACGCAGTATTTT. Translated: CASSASGGSTDTQYF.

The chain employs TRBV12-5 and TRBJ1-1; no definite D call. V dropped 6 bases and J dropped 6 bases, with 8 bases sitting between them. The length of the CDR3 is 11 residues. Per the germline V gene, CDR1 is LGHNT and CDR2 is FRNRAP. CDR3 protein: CASGPGAEAFF. In DNA form, the CDR3 reads TGTGCTAGTGGGCCCGGAGCTGAAGCTTTCTTT.

In this sample, this clone turned up once. CDR3 protein: CASSPRMSRLSNTGELFF. For the CDR3, the DNA is TGTGCCAGCTCACCACGTATGTCACGACTTTCGAACACCGGGGAGCTGTTTTTT. The chain has TRBV18 and TRBJ2-2, with D unresolved. Per germline, CDR1 KGHSH and CDR2 LQKENI. The CDR3 runs to 18 residues. Trimming took off 1 base at V and 0 bases at J, with 15 bases between the two ends.

The chain is built from TRBV10-2 and TRBJ2-5; TRBD1 might be the D (6 bases). V gave up 6 bases and J gave up 5 bases, with 16 bases separating them. This CDR3 has 14 amino acids. Germline loops: CDR1 WSHSY, CDR2 SAAADI. CDR3 sequence (DNA): TGCGCCAGCAGAGGGGGACCGGGCGTGGAGACCCAGTACTTC. The encoded protein is CASRGGPGVETQYF.

The chain is built from TRBV19 and TRBJ1-6, with 8 bases matching TRBD1. The CDR3 totals 15 residues. V gave up 5 bases and J gave up 7 bases; unmatched junction bases: 7. Germline V gene sequence: CDR1 LNHDA, CDR2 SQIVND (reference sequence). The DNA for the CDR3 is TGTGCCAGTAGTTTCCCGGGACAGGAGAATTCACCCCTCCACTTT. This codes for CASSFPGQENSPLHF. The entire variable domain, with the rest obtained from reference TRBV19 and TRBJ1-6, is as follows: DGGITQSPKYLFRKEGQNVTLSCEQNLNHDAMYWYRQDPGQGLRLIYYSQIVNDFQKGDIAEGYSVSREKKESFPLTVTSAQKNPTAFYLCASSFPGQENSPLHFGNGTRLTVT.

The rearrangement uses TRBV27 and TRBJ2-1; 8 bases align to TRBD2. Germline loops: CDR1 MNHEY, CDR2 SMNVEV (reference sequence). Trimming removed 4 bases from V and 4 bases from J; junction bases left unmatched: 9. The CDR3 sequence is 16 residues long. Here the CDR3 DNA reads TGTGCCAGCAGTTCCCCTCGGGGGGGGCGTTACAATGAGCAGTTCTTC. It specifies CASSSPRGGRYNEQFF.

The rearrangement links TRBV5-1 to TRBJ2-1, with TRBD2 matching over 11 bases. The germline V gene encodes CDR1 SGHRS and CDR2 YFSETQ. The CDR3 spans 17 residues. Trimming cost V 3 bases and J 5 bases; bases outside gene matches: 10. CDR3 in amino acids: CASSSVITSGGNNEQFF. Here the CDR3 DNA reads TGCGCCAGCAGCTCCGTTATTACTAGCGGGGGTAACAATGAGCAGTTCTTC.

V usage is TRBV5-4 and J usage is TRBJ2-5; weak D call: TRBD2 (5 bases). V was cut by 5 bases and J by 1 base, with 21 bases left in between. The CDR3 consists of 17 residues. Germline CDR1 and CDR2: SGHNT and YYREEE (reference sequence). In nucleotides, the CDR3 is TGTGCCAGCAGTTCCAAGACGGTCGGACGGGGCCAAGAGACCCAGTACTTC. Translation gives CASSSKTVGRGQETQYF.

The chain carries TRBV5-1 and TRBJ1-2; 9 bases fit TRBD1. Germline loops: CDR1 SGHRS, CDR2 YFSETQ. The CDR3 has 17 amino acids. After removal of 0 bases from V and 8 bases from J, the junction contained 14 bases not matched to a gene. As DNA, the CDR3 is TGCGCCAGCAGCTTGGACCCTCCCGGGACAGGGCGCGGAGGCTACACCTTC. Its protein is CASSLDPPGTGRGGYTF.

The chain is built from TRBV4-1 and TRBJ2-7, with D perhaps TRBD2 (6 bases). Germline-derived CDR1 and CDR2 are MGHRA and YSYEKL. The CDR3 totals 17 residues. V lost 3 bases and J lost 0, with 18 bases in between. This chain's CDR3 is CASSHVLSGLLSYEQYF. The CDR3 bases are TGCGCCAGCAGCCATGTACTCTCGGGACTCCTCTCCTACGAGCAGTACTTC.

The V call is TRBV10-3, the J call TRBJ2-5; 7 bases are shared with TRBD1. Germline CDR1 ENHRY, CDR2 SYGVKD. J was trimmed by 3 bases and V by 2 bases; bases with no gene match: 3. The CDR3 has 14 amino acids. The CDR3 loop is CAISEQDREETQYF. The CDR3 region has the DNA TGTGCCATCAGTGAGCAAGACAGGGAAGAGACCCAGTACTTC.